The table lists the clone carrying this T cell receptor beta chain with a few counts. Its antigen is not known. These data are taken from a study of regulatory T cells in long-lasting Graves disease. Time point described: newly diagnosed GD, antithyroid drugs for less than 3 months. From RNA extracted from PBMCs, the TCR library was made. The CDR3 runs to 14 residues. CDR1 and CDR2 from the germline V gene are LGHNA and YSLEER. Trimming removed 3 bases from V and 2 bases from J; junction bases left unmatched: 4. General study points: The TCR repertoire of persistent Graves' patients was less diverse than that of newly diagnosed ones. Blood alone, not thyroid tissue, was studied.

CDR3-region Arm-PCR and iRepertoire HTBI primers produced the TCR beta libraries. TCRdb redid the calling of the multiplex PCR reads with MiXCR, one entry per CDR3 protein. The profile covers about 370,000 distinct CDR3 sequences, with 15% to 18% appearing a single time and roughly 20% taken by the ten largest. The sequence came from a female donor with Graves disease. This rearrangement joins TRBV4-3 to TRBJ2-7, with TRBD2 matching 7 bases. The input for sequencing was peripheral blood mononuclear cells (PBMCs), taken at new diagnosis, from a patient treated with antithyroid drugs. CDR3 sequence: CASSQGGSAYEQYF. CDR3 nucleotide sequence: TGCGCCAGCAGCCAGGGGGGGTCCGCCTACGAGCAGTACTTC.